This T cell receptor beta chain was observed in a study of blood T cell repertoires in COVID-19. Study-level background: Collection of acute and convalescent COVID-19 samples took place in the United States, Italy and Spain. T cells, B-cell-depleted T cells, or PBMCs supplied cDNA or gDNA.

Methods used by the authors: Reference gene primer amplification in the assay estimated nucleated cell counts. Clones were sequenced by immunoSEQ multiplex PCR, and TCRdb holds only the in-frame ones, with some missing. That table is the source of V, J and clone size, and D and trimming were worked out from the DNA. The sample includes fewer than 50,000 clones, around four fifths of them seen just once. Germline V gene lookup returns CDR1 MDHEN and CDR2 SYDVKM. The CDR3 consists of 14 residues. The V end lost 10 bases, the J end lost 4 bases, and 20 bases lay between the germline ends. Sequencing used peripheral blood. The receptor's source is a man aged 50-60 years with active COVID-19. This chain links TRBV28 with TRBJ2-7, with D possibly matching TRBD2 (6 bases). DNA for the CDR3: TGTGCCACCCGGCCGCGGGAACCCGAGTACGAGCAGTACTTC. The encoded protein is CATRPREPEYEQYF.